The present entry profiles one T cell receptor (beta chain) with its context. Antigen specificity is unknown. The entirety of the isolated RNA underwent reverse transcription, so expressed TCRB transcripts were sequenced. Only in-frame clones appear in the TCRdb table, and some are missing; sequencing was by immunoSEQ multiplex PCR. The repertoire holds about 120,000 clones, with less than 20% as singletons. This entry comes from a study of beta chain features in type 1 diabetes. The study's findings and limits: Patients with Type 1 diabetes showed moderately but significantly shorter TCRB CDR3s in all four CD4+ subsets.

Germline V gene lookup returns CDR1 LNHNV and CDR2 YYDKDF (reference sequence). This CDR3 has 13 residues. With 3 bases removed from V and 5 bases from J, the gap between germline ends came to 5 bases. The sequence came from a man aged 30-40 years with type 1 diabetes. Sequenced input: central memory CD4+ T cells from blood. The chain couples TRBV15 to TRBJ1-6, with unresolved D. CDR3 amino acids: CATSRGHNSPLHF. CDR3 sequence (DNA): TGTGCCACCAGCAGGGGCCATAATTCACCCCTCCACTTT.